This T cell receptor beta chain was sequenced in a study of T cell responses to AZD1222 COVID-19 vaccine listed by TCRdb under 2021. About the investigation overall: AZD1222 recipients with second doses at about 4 weeks or about 12 weeks were pooled, because spike-specific TCR depth and breadth did not differ between schedules. Trial participants were enrolled by age into 18-55, 56-69 and 70-plus year subgroups, with approximately 160, 26 and 62 TCR-sequenced participants respectively. TCR sequencing was performed for fewer than 250 trial participants, of whom 200 to 220 were given two doses of AZD1222 and 26 were given two doses of MenACWY control vaccine. Study-level results and caveats: Epitopes outside the regions mutated in the B.1.351 and B.1.1.7 variants were reportedly recognized by nearly half of the unique spike-specific TCRs. Conclusions about previously exposed vaccinees are limited, since just five or six AZD1222 recipients were seropositive for SARS-CoV-2 at baseline. After two AZD1222 doses, spike-specific TCR breadth and depth were significantly higher than at day 0 and than in MenACWY recipients. Because no day 14 peak-response samples were available, the repertoires could be characterized only after the peak T cell response. CD4 TCRs associated with the vaccine covered the entire spike protein, and the dominant responses were in regions 160-218 and 743-854. Participants were mostly white British and included more females than males, and it was suggested by the authors that clonal diversity may have been underestimated. In the small 56-69-year group, the increase in depth fell short of significance, most likely because of low power.

The CDR3 regions of human TCRbeta chains were subjected to immunosequencing. In the paper's pipeline: Repertoire TCRs were matched against a reference library of SARS-CoV-2-specific TCRs generated with the MIRA antigen-specificity platform. Breadth was defined as the fraction of unique TCRs that were SARS-CoV-2-associated. Depth was defined as the fraction of total T cells that were SARS-CoV-2-associated. Using the MIRA data, every spike-specific TCR was mapped to the spike region that the TCR reacted to and assigned to either a CD4 or a CD8 class. Log10-transformed breadth and depth values were compared by one-way ANOVA with Sidak's multiple comparisons tests. Drawn from immuneACCESS, this table holds only the in-frame rearrangements with V and J called that TCRdb kept. Clones are partly lost; checked studies trace under half to an unresolved V gene and leave the rest unexplained. The D gene and trimming were derived from the DNA, and the V and J assignments and clone size from that table. The sample table shows some 140,000 clones, and about four fifths are seen once. Over 4% of the sample is held by the ten biggest clonotypes.

The label giving this sample's time point can be read as: baseline before first vaccination. Samples from vaccinated people were obtained from the UK trials COV001 and COV002, which included a single-blind randomized controlled phase 2/3 trial of AZD1222 (ChAdOx1 nCoV-19) in healthy adults. Trial participant PBMC samples were collected at day 0 and day 28 after the second dose for TCRbeta chain sequencing. Based on the germline V gene (reference sequence), the CDR1 and CDR2 sequences are LNHDA and SQIVND. Trimming takes 7 bases off V and 2 bases off J; junction bases not matched to a gene: 10. Measured from the cysteine to the phenylalanine, the CDR3 is 15 residues long. CDR3 DNA only is kept here, 45 bases in frame from base 1. About this clone itself: No cognate antigen has been identified for it. Per-base quality was not reported, and no clone a single base away is much larger than it.

Recombination joined TRBV19 with TRBJ2-7; 8 bases in between match TRBD2. The clonotype comes from an adult in good health. The specimen was peripheral blood, collected on day 0 of AZD1222 vaccination. The encoded CDR3 is CASTQYGGAPYEQYF. The sequenced DNA: TGTGCCAGTACTCAATACGGGGGGGCACCCTACGAGCAGTACTTC.